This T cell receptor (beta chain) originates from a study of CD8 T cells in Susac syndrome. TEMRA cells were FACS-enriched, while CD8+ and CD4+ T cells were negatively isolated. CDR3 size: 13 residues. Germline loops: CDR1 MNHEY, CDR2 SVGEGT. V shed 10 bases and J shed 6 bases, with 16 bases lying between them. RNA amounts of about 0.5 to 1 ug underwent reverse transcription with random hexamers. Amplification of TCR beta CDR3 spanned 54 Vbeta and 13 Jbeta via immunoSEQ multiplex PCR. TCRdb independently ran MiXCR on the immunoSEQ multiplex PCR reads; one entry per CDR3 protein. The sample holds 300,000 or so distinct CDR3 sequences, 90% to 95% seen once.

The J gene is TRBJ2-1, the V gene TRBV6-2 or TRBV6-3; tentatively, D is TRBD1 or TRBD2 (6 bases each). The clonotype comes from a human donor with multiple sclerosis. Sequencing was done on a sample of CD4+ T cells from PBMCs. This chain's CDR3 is CATLSGGGNEQFF. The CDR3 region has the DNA TGTGCCACCCTGTCCGGAGGGGGCAATGAGCAGTTCTTC.